This is a list of T cell receptor beta chains from one sample in a study of T cells in Graves' hyperthyroidism and ophthalmopathy. TCRdb independently ran MiXCR on the multiplex PCR reads; one entry per CDR3 protein. The sample has around 520,000 distinct CDR3 sequences; about 24% are singletons. Sequenced sample: blood. Source of these receptors: a woman aged 30 to 39 with Graves' ophthalmopathy. Both conserved end residues are part of each CDR3. The order of the fields is V gene, clone size, D gene, J gene, CDR3 protein, CDR3 DNA. D genes are given only for firm matches. Some rows mark clone size as missing; the rest say once, few, many or name a class of expanded clone.

V: TRBV15
size: NA
D: NA
J: TRBJ2-7
CDR3: CATSRDFTGYEQYF
DNA: TGTGCCACCAGCAGAGATTTTACGGGCTACGAGCAGTACTTC

V: TRBV6-5
size: few
D: NA
J: TRBJ1-2
CDR3: CASSYRDDGYGYTF
DNA: TGTGCCAGCAGTTACAGGGACGACGGCTATGGCTACACCTTC

V: TRBV13
size: many
D: TRBD2
J: TRBJ2-5
CDR3: CASRYSGGTKTQYF
DNA: TGTGCCAGCAGATACAGCGGGGGGACGAAGACCCAGTACTTC

V: TRBV20-1
size: NA
D: NA
J: TRBJ2-7
CDR3: CSAVGTEESSYEQYF
DNA: TGCAGTGCAGTCGGGACGGAGGAATCATCCTACGAGCAGTACTTC

V: TRBV12-3/TRBV12-4
size: many
D: NA
J: TRBJ2-5
CDR3: CASSPGTADGETQYF
DNA: TGTGCCAGCAGCCCCGGGACGGCTGATGGGGAGACCCAGTACTTC

V: TRBV12-3/TRBV12-4
size: NA
D: TRBD1
J: TRBJ1-2
CDR3: CASKTGGYGYTF
DNA: TGTGCCAGCAAGACAGGGGGGTATGGCTACACCTTC

V: TRBV29-1
size: NA
D: NA
J: TRBJ1-1
CDR3: CSVTGLTEAFF
DNA: TGCAGCGTAACAGGGTTGACTGAAGCTTTCTTT

V: TRBV5-1
size: NA
D: NA
J: TRBJ2-7
CDR3: CASSYGTVDEQYF
DNA: TGCGCCAGCAGCTATGGGACCGTCGACGAGCAGTACTTC

V: TRBV11-2
size: few
D: NA
J: TRBJ1-1
CDR3: CASSNPGGYTEAFF
DNA: TGTGCCAGCAGCAACCCCGGCGGGTACACTGAAGCTTTCTTT

V: TRBV12-5
size: NA
D: NA
J: TRBJ1-5
CDR3: CASGLTLGHGGQPQHF
DNA: TGTGCTAGTGGTTTGACCCTGGGACACGGGGGTCAGCCCCAGCATTTT

V: TRBV27
size: many
D: NA
J: TRBJ1-2
CDR3: CASSLIGPGHGYTF
DNA: TGTGCCAGCAGTTTGATCGGGCCAGGGCATGGCTACACCTTC

V: TRBV30
size: NA
D: NA
J: TRBJ2-7
CDR3: CAWRGRAGSWVREQYF
DNA: TGTGCCTGGAGGGGAAGGGCCGGGAGTTGGGTTCGCGAGCAGTACTTC

V: TRBV28
size: NA
D: NA
J: TRBJ2-7
CDR3: CASSRAYSYEQYF
DNA: TGTGCCAGCTCGAGGGCTTACTCCTACGAGCAGTACTTC

V: TRBV15
size: NA
D: NA
J: TRBJ1-2
CDR3: CATSPDRLYGYTF
DNA: TGTGCCACCAGCCCTGACAGGCTTTATGGCTACACCTTC

V: TRBV6-1
size: many
D: NA
J: TRBJ2-7
CDR3: CASSDRRSYEQYF
DNA: TGTGCCAGCAGTGATAGGAGGAGCTACGAGCAGTACTTC

V: TRBV29-1
size: many
D: TRBD1
J: TRBJ1-5
CDR3: CSATTGTDSNQPQHF
DNA: TGCAGCGCCACGACTGGGACAGATAGCAATCAGCCCCAGCATTTT

V: TRBV6-1
size: many
D: NA
J: TRBJ2-5
CDR3: CASNRLTRQTQYF
DNA: TGTGCCAGCAACAGACTCACGCGGCAGACCCAGTACTTC

V: TRBV9
size: NA
D: NA
J: TRBJ1-1
CDR3: CASSVAKMGDGAFF
DNA: TGTGCCAGCAGCGTAGCGAAGATGGGGGACGGAGCTTTCTTT

V: TRBV29-1
size: many
D: NA
J: TRBJ1-2
CDR3: CSVPTGSNGYTF
DNA: TGCAGCGTTCCTACAGGGAGCAATGGCTACACCTTC

V: TRBV6-2/TRBV6-3
size: many
D: NA
J: TRBJ2-7
CDR3: CASSHDSDGYEQYF
DNA: TGTGCCAGCAGCCACGATAGTGACGGCTACGAGCAGTACTTC

V: TRBV18
size: many
D: NA
J: TRBJ1-2
CDR3: CASSPILGPDIYGYTF
DNA: TGTGCCAGCTCACCAATTCTGGGCCCGGATATTTATGGCTACACCTTC

V: TRBV11-2
size: many
D: NA
J: TRBJ1-1
CDR3: CASSFWSTEAFF
DNA: TGTGCCAGCAGCTTTTGGAGCACTGAAGCTTTCTTT

V: TRBV20-1
size: many
D: NA
J: TRBJ2-7
CDR3: CSASSLETGSYEQYF
DNA: TGCAGTGCTAGTTCCCTCGAGACAGGTTCCTACGAGCAGTACTTC

V: TRBV6-5
size: many
D: NA
J: TRBJ1-1
CDR3: CASSYSRRAGEAFF
DNA: TGTGCCAGCAGTTACTCGAGGAGGGCCGGTGAAGCTTTCTTT

V: TRBV7-8
size: many
D: NA
J: TRBJ2-6
CDR3: CASSSTRAGANVLTF
DNA: TGTGCCAGCAGCTCCACTAGGGCCGGGGCCAACGTCCTGACTTTC

V: TRBV5-6
size: NA
D: TRBD1
J: TRBJ1-5
CDR3: CASSGQGVAGVGYSNQPQHF
DNA: TGTGCCAGCTCGGGGCAGGGGGTAGCGGGAGTTGGCTATAGCAATCAGCCCCAGCATTTT

V: TRBV20-1
size: many
D: NA
J: TRBJ2-5
CDR3: CSARDRGSSIEQETQYF
DNA: TGCAGTGCTAGGGATCGAGGGTCGTCCATCGAACAAGAGACCCAGTACTTC

V: TRBV7-8
size: many
D: NA
J: TRBJ2-7
CDR3: CASSLVVRGYEQYF
DNA: TGTGCCAGCAGCTTAGTTGTCAGGGGATACGAGCAGTACTTC

V: TRBV10-3
size: NA
D: TRBD1
J: TRBJ1-2
CDR3: CAIMGQGGYGYTF
DNA: TGTGCCATCATGGGACAGGGAGGGTATGGCTACACCTTC

V: TRBV28
size: NA
D: NA
J: TRBJ2-5
CDR3: CASSLGGPLRETQYF
DNA: TGTGCCAGCAGTTTAGGCGGACCCCTCCGGGAGACCCAGTACTTC

V: TRBV20-1
size: many
D: NA
J: TRBJ2-6
CDR3: CSASGVDSGANVLTF
DNA: TGCAGTGCTAGTGGGGTTGACTCTGGGGCCAACGTCCTGACTTTC

V: TRBV18
size: NA
D: NA
J: TRBJ2-7
CDR3: CASSPPPGGNEQYF
DNA: TGTGCCAGCTCACCACCGCCTGGGGGCAACGAGCAGTACTTC